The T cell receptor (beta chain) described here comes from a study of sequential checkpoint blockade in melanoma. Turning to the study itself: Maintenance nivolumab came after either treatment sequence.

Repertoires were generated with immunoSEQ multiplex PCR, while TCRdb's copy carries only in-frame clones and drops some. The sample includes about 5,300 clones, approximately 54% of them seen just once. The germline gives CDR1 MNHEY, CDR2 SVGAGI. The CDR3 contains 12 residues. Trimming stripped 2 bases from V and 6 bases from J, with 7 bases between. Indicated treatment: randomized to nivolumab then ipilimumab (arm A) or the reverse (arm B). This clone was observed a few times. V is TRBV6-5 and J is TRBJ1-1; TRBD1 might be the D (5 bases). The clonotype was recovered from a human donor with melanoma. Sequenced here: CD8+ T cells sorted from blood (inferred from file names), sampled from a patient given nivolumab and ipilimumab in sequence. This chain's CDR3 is CASSYGGAEAFF. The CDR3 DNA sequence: TGTGCCAGCAGTTACGGGGGGGCTGAAGCTTTCTTT.